The 19 T cell receptor beta chains below were found in one sample sequenced in a study of blood T cell repertoires in COVID-19. Sequencing was performed with immunoSEQ multiplex PCR; in TCRdb, only in-frame clones are kept and a portion is missing. Among approximately 330,000 clones listed, 88% were seen once. Sequencing used peripheral blood. These receptors were obtained from a woman aged 50 to 60 with active or convalescent COVID-19.

This chain uses TRBV7-2 with TRBJ1-2, with D hard to call. The CDR3 has 13 residues. V lost 1 base and J 8 bases, leaving 11 bases between the germline ends. Germline loops: CDR1 SGHTA, CDR2 FQGNSA. The CDR3 region is CASSLEVGRGYTF. The DNA of the CDR3 is TGTGCCAGCAGCTTAGAGGTTGGGAGGGGCTACACCTTC.

The CDR3: CASSLPSLGTDTQYF. CDR3 bases: TGTGCCAGCAGTTTACCTAGCTTGGGCACAGATACGCAGTATTTT. The J gene is TRBJ2-3, the V gene TRBV27, with TRBD2 as a possible D gene (5 bases). Germline assignment: CDR1 MNHEY and CDR2 SMNVEV (reference sequence). The CDR3 spans 15 residues. V was trimmed by 2 bases and J by 1 base, leaving 10 bases between them.

The chain carries TRBV5-1 and TRBJ2-3, with 13 bases fitting TRBD2. The length of the CDR3 is 17 residues. J lost 1 base, V lost 7 bases, and 9 bases had no gene match. Germline assignment: CDR1 SGHRS and CDR2 YFSETQ. DNA of the CDR3: TGCGCCAGCTTCGGGACTAGCGGGGATTCTCGCACAGATACGCAGTATTTT. This gives the protein CASFGTSGDSRTDTQYF.

V and J are TRBV27 and TRBJ2-2; possibly TRBD2 for D (6 bases). The V gene's germline CDR1 is MNHEY and CDR2 SMNVEV (reference sequence). There are 13 residues in the CDR3. The V end was cut by 3 bases, the J end by 5 bases, with 7 bases between. The DNA of the CDR3 is TGTGCCAGCAGTTTTGGGGGGACCGGGGAGCTGTTTTTT. Translation: CASSFGGTGELFF.

The chain employs TRBV29-1 and TRBJ1-2; tentatively, D is TRBD1 (5 bases). Between the trimmed V and J ends, which lost 1 base and 2 bases, there was a span of 11 bases. Germline assignment: CDR1 SQVTM and CDR2 ANQGSEA. This CDR3 comprises 14 residues. The CDR3 spells CSVEGDYGNYGYTF. CDR3 DNA sequence: TGCAGCGTTGAAGGGGACTACGGGAACTATGGCTACACCTTC. The whole variable domain, remainder taken from reference TRBV29-1 and TRBJ1-2, is SAVISQKPSRDICQRGTSLTIQCQVDSQVTMMFWYRQQPGQSLTLIATANQGSEATYESGFVIDKFPISRPNLTFSTLTVSNMSPEDSSIYLCSVEGDYGNYGYTFGSGTRLTVV.

The chain has TRBV21-1 and TRBJ1-1; TRBD1, the table's D call, lacks a check against the DNA. TRBV21-1 is a recognized pseudogene. The CDR3 sequence is 19 residues long. Here the CDR3 reads CASSKASIPGQSMNTEAFF. CDR3 DNA sequence: TGTGCCAGCAGCAAAGCCTCAATTCCGGGACAGAGCATGAACACTGAAGCTTTCTTT.

CDR3 region: CASSSPRRGLDGYTF. CDR3 bases: TGTGCCAGCAGTTCTCCCAGGAGGGGTCTGGATGGCTACACCTTC. The rearrangement links TRBV28 to TRBJ1-2; D may be TRBD1 (5 bases). Trimming removed 4 bases at V and 6 bases at J, with 18 bases between. Germline-derived CDR1 and CDR2 are MDHEN and SYDVKM. The CDR3 spans 15 residues.

This chain connects TRBV4-2 to TRBJ2-7; no firm D call. There are 13 residues in the CDR3. V was shortened by 1 base and J by 6 bases, with 10 bases between the two germline ends. Germline V lookup: CDR1 LGHNA, CDR2 YNFKEQ. The CDR3 bases are TGTGCCAGCAGCCAAGTTTTAGATGGCGAGCAGTACTTC. Translating gives CASSQVLDGEQYF.

This chain uses TRBV5-5 with TRBJ1-2; unclear D gene. Germline lookup yields CDR1 SGHKS and CDR2 YYEKEE (reference sequence). Between the trimmed V and J ends, which lost 1 base and 7 bases, there was a span of 14 bases. The CDR3 extends over 14 amino acids. The CDR3 nucleotides are TGTGCCAGCAGCTTGTTAATAATTAGCGGTGGCTACACCTTC. It is translated as CASSLLIISGGYTF.

The chain links TRBV9 to TRBJ2-7; D might be TRBD1 (7 bases). Germline V gene data show CDR1 as SGDLS and CDR2 as YYNGEE. This CDR3 is 15 amino acids long. V shed 4 bases and J shed 5 bases, with 19 bases lying between them. For the CDR3, the DNA is TGTGCCAGCAGCCCCGCAGGGGGGACGGGGCACGAGCAGTACTTC. Protein: CASSPAGGTGHEQYF. The full variable domain, with the rest looked up from reference TRBV9 and TRBJ2-7, is DSGVTQTPKHLITATGQRVTLRCSPRSGDLSVYWYQQSLDQGLQFLIQYYNGEERAKGNILERFSAQQFPDLHSELNLSSLELGDSALYFCASSPAGGTGHEQYFGPGTRLTVT.

This clone was recorded once. Other nucleotide sequences in the sample specify the same CDR3. The chain carries TRBV19 and TRBJ1-1; TRBD1 is a possible D gene (5 bases). Germline CDR1 and CDR2: LNHDA and SQIVND (reference sequence). Deletions cut 5 bases from V and 4 bases from J, with 11 bases between. The CDR3 sequence is 13 residues long. The CDR3 DNA reads TGTGCCAGTAGTCCCGGGGGTTTCACTGAAGCTTTCTTT. It encodes CASSPGGFTEAFF. Filled out from reference TRBV19 and TRBJ1-1, the complete variable domain reads DGGITQSPKYLFRKEGQNVTLSCEQNLNHDAMYWYRQDPGQGLRLIYYSQIVNDFQKGDIAEGYSVSREKKESFPLTVTSAQKNPTAFYLCASSPGGFTEAFFGQGTRLTVV.

The rearrangement uses TRBV28 and TRBJ1-1, with D maybe TRBD1 (5 bases). The CDR3 runs to 14 residues. V lost 6 bases, J lost 3 bases, and 14 bases lay in between. Germline CDR1 and CDR2: MDHEN and SYDVKM. This CDR3 is CASSLPTDHTEAFF. CDR3 nucleotides: TGTGCCAGCAGCCTACCGACAGACCACACTGAAGCTTTCTTT.

The chain links TRBV7-2 to TRBJ2-1, with 13 bases identical to TRBD2. The germline V gene encodes CDR1 SGHTA and CDR2 FQGNSA. The trim removed 2 bases at V and 0 bases at J, leaving 7 bases unmatched. The CDR3 is 19 amino acids. CDR3: CASSLSTSGGFSSYNEQFF. CDR3 nucleotides: TGTGCCAGCAGCTTATCGACTAGCGGGGGGTTCAGCTCCTACAATGAGCAGTTCTTC.

About this clone itself: At one end the junction does not follow the germline gene, possibly because of a read error. The CDR3 is CASSLNSRSGPLGKDYSYTF. In DNA, the CDR3 is TGTGCCAGCTCACTAAATTCCAGATCGGGTCCTCTTGGAAAGGACTATAGCTACACCTTC. The chain links TRBV18 to TRBJ1-2; D gene uncertain. This CDR3 region has 20 residues. Germline values: CDR1 KGHSH, CDR2 LQKENI.

The chain links TRBV5-1 to TRBJ2-3, with no clear D. V shed 4 bases and J shed 4 bases, with 13 bases lying between them. Germline V gene lookup returns CDR1 SGHRS and CDR2 YFSETQ. This CDR3 comprises 14 residues. CDR3 loop: CASSTVGPADTQYF. Here the CDR3 DNA reads TGCGCCAGCAGCACCGTTGGGCCAGCAGATACGCAGTATTTT.

The genes are TRBV5-8 and TRBJ1-5, with D unclear. The CDR3 covers 14 residues. V was pared by 6 bases and J by 1 base, with 11 bases between. Germline CDR1 and CDR2: SGHTS and YDEGEE. The CDR3: CASKFEFSNQPQHF. CDR3 nucleotide sequence: TGTGCCAGCAAGTTCGAGTTCAGCAATCAGCCCCAGCATTTT.

The chain uses TRBV5-8 and TRBJ2-6, with 7 bases identical to TRBD1. Germline CDR1 and CDR2: SGHTS and YDEGEE. The V gene end was trimmed by 2 bases and the J gene end by 2 bases; junction bases not matched to a gene: 1. CDR3 length: 15 residues. CDR3 in amino acids: CASSFTGAGANVLTF. CDR3 DNA: TGTGCCAGCAGCTTCACAGGGGCTGGGGCCAACGTCCTGACTTTC.

The chain joins TRBV6-2 or TRBV6-3 to TRBJ1-2; no reliable D call. The ends were cut back, 0 bases at V and 4 bases at J, with 9 bases in the middle. There are 14 residues in the CDR3. CDR1 MNHEY and CDR2 SVGEGT come from the germline V gene. CDR3 sequence (DNA): TGTGCCAGCAGTTACTCCGGCGGAATCTATGGCTACACCTTC. This encodes CASSYSGGIYGYTF.

This chain joins TRBV7-8 and TRBJ2-5; D ambiguous. From germline, CDR1 is SGHVS and CDR2 FQNEAQ. The ends were cut back, 5 bases at V and 4 bases at J, with 11 bases in the middle. CDR3 size: 13 residues. CDR3 nucleotide sequence: TGTGCCAGCAGCCTGGCCCGAGGAGAGACCCAGTACTTC. This gives the protein CASSLARGETQYF.